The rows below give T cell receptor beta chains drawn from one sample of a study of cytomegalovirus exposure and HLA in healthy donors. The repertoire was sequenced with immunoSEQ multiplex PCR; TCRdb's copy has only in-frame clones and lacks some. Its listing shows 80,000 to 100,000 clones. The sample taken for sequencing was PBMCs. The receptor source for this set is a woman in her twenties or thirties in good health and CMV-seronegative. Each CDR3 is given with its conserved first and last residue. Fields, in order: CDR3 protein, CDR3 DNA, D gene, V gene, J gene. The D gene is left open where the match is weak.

CDR3 protein: CASSFLTGNYGYTF; CDR3 DNA: TGTGCCAGCAGTTTCCTTACAGGGAACTATGGCTACACCTTC; D gene: -; V gene: TRBV27; J gene: TRBJ1-2
CDR3 protein: CASSGGLAGVYEQYF; CDR3 DNA: TGTGCCAGTAGTGGGGGACTAGCGGGAGTCTACGAGCAGTACTTC; D gene: TRBD2; V gene: TRBV19; J gene: TRBJ2-7
CDR3 protein: CASSYARIDSKNIQYF; CDR3 DNA: TGTGCCAGCAGTTACGCTAGAATTGACAGCAAAAACATTCAGTACTTC; D gene: -; V gene: TRBV6-5; J gene: TRBJ2-4
CDR3 protein: CASSLRRNQPQHF; CDR3 DNA: TGTGCCAGCAGCCTCAGGAGGAATCAGCCCCAGCATTTT; D gene: -; V gene: TRBV6-5; J gene: TRBJ1-5
CDR3 protein: CAISGQGVSAYEQYF; CDR3 DNA: TGTGCCATCAGTGGCCAGGGGGTCTCGGCATACGAGCAGTACTTC; D gene: TRBD1; V gene: TRBV10-3; J gene: TRBJ2-7
CDR3 protein: CASSYRVPQGTLQYF; CDR3 DNA: TGTGCCAGCAGTTACAGGGTACCCCAGGGGACCCTTCAGTACTTC; D gene: -; V gene: TRBV6-6; J gene: TRBJ2-4
CDR3 protein: CASSSDQGVEQFF; CDR3 DNA: TGTGCCAGCAGCTCGGACCAGGGGGTAGAGCAGTTCTTC; D gene: TRBD1; V gene: TRBV7-3; J gene: TRBJ2-1
CDR3 protein: CASLTTGSTEAFF; CDR3 DNA: TGTGCCAGCCTTACCACAGGGAGCACTGAAGCTTTCTTT; D gene: -; V gene: TRBV2; J gene: TRBJ1-1
CDR3 protein: CASSARRDRSSYEQYF; CDR3 DNA: TGTGCCAGTAGTGCTCGACGGGACAGGAGCTCCTACGAGCAGTACTTC; D gene: TRBD1; V gene: TRBV19; J gene: TRBJ2-7
CDR3 protein: CASSPRTGGMSSYEQYF; CDR3 DNA: TGTGCCAGCTCACCCCGGACAGGTGGGATGAGCTCCTACGAGCAGTACTTC; D gene: TRBD1; V gene: TRBV18; J gene: TRBJ2-7
CDR3 protein: CASSLGGGDQPQHF; CDR3 DNA: TGTGCCAGCAGCTTAGGGGGGGGAGATCAGCCCCAGCATTTT; D gene: -; V gene: TRBV5-5; J gene: TRBJ1-5
CDR3 protein: CASSQTSGGASGELFF; CDR3 DNA: TGTGCCAGCAGCCAGACTAGCGGGGGGGCATCCGGGGAGCTGTTTTTT; D gene: TRBD2; V gene: TRBV9; J gene: TRBJ2-2
CDR3 protein: CATSETGGPGEQYF; CDR3 DNA: TGTGCTACGTCTGAGACGGGAGGGCCTGGGGAGCAGTACTTC; D gene: TRBD2; V gene: TRBV7-9; J gene: TRBJ2-7
CDR3 protein: CASSQGGHEQYF; CDR3 DNA: TGTGCCAGCAGCCAGGGCGGCCACGAGCAGTACTTC; D gene: -; V gene: TRBV5-6; J gene: TRBJ2-7